The 3 T cell receptor beta chains in this list originate from one sample, sequenced in a study of cytomegalovirus exposure and HLA in healthy donors. PCR involved 60 Vbeta and 13 Jbeta primers. Repertoires were generated with immunoSEQ multiplex PCR, while TCRdb's copy carries only in-frame clones and drops some. In the table there are roughly 190,000 clones, over 70% of which are singletons. The sequenced sample consisted of PBMCs. The receptors come from a man aged 50 to 60 in good health and CMV-seronegative.

The chain recombines TRBV27 with TRBJ2-3; unclear D gene. Germline V lookup: CDR1 MNHEY, CDR2 SMNVEV (reference sequence). The CDR3 length is 11 residues. Between the trimmed V and J ends, which lost 5 bases and 10 bases, there was a span of 10 bases. The CDR3 is CASSNQNSQYF. For the CDR3, the DNA is TGTGCCAGCAGTAATCAGAATTCGCAGTATTTT.

CDR3 in amino acids: CASSLQGSGSEKLFF. In DNA form, the CDR3 reads TGCGCCAGCAGCTTACAGGGGTCCGGGAGTGAAAAACTGTTTTTT. The V call is TRBV5-1, the J call TRBJ1-4; 7 nucleotides line up with TRBD1. Germline loops: CDR1 SGHRS, CDR2 YFSETQ. The CDR3 contains 15 residues. The trim removed 2 bases at V and 7 bases at J, leaving 8 bases unmatched.

The chain joins TRBV19 to TRBJ1-1; 8 nucleotides match TRBD1. Germline trimming cut 8 bases from V and 5 bases from J; bases unmatched to any gene: 13. This CDR3 has 15 amino acids. Germline-derived CDR1 and CDR2 are LNHDA and SQIVND (reference sequence). CDR3 nucleotide sequence: TGTGCCAGTTATGGGGTCCAGGGGGCCGGAACTGAAGCTTTCTTT. Amino acids: CASYGVQGAGTEAFF.